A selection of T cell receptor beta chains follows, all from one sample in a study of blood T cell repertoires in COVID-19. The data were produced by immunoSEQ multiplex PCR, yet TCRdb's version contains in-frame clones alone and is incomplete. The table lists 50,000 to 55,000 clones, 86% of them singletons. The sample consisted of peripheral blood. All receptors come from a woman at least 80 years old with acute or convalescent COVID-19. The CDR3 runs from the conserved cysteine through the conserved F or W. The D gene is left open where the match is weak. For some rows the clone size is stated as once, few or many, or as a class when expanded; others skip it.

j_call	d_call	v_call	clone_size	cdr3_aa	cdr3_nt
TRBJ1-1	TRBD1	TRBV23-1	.	CASSQAGQGNTEAFF	TGCGCCAGCAGTCAGGCGGGACAGGGGAACACTGAAGCTTTCTTT
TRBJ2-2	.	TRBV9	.	CASSVSQGGTGELFF	TGTGCCAGCAGCGTATCACAGGGTGGCACCGGGGAGCTGTTTTTT
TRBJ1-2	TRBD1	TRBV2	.	CASSGQGRYGYTF	TGTGCCAGCAGTGGACAGGGGCGGTATGGCTACACCTTC
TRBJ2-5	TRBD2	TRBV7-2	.	CASSGRAGGETQYF	TGTGCCAGCAGCGGGAGGGCGGGCGGAGAGACCCAGTACTTC
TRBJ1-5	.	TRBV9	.	CASSVGPGAGRGQPQHF	TGTGCCAGCAGCGTAGGTCCTGGGGCAGGGAGGGGTCAGCCCCAGCATTTT
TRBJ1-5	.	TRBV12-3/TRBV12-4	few	CASSTIDRGPQHF	TGTGCCAGCAGTACGATAGACCGCGGGCCCCAGCATTTT
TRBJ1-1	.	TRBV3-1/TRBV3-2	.	CASSSSTGFTEAFF	TGTGCCAGCAGCTCATCAACAGGGTTTACCGAAGCTTTCTTT
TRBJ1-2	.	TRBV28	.	CASRIPTASGTGYGYTF	TGTGCCAGCAGAATCCCCACCGCTAGCGGGACGGGCTATGGCTACACCTTC
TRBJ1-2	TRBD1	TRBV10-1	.	CASSAGTGGNYGYTF	TGCGCCAGCAGTGCGGGGACAGGGGGCAACTATGGCTACACCTTC
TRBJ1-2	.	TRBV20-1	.	CSASRASYGYTF	TGCAGTGCTAGTAGAGCTTCCTATGGCTACACCTTC
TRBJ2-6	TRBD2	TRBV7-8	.	CASRLAAVSGANVLTF	TGTGCCAGCCGACTAGCGGCAGTCTCTGGGGCCAACGTCCTGACTTTC
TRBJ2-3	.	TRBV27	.	CASRSSRGYTDTQYF	TGTGCCAGCAGATCCTCTCGCGGATACACAGATACGCAGTATTTT
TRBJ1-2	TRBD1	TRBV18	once	CASSPQGAGNYGYTF	TGTGCCAGCTCACCACAGGGGGCCGGGAACTATGGCTACACCTTC
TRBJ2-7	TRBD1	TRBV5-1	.	CASSPQGASYEQYF	TGCGCCAGCAGCCCGCAGGGGGCAAGCTACGAGCAGTACTTC
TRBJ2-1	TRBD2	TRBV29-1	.	CSVEGTSEGNEQFF	TGCAGCGTTGAGGGGACTAGCGAGGGGAATGAGCAGTTCTTC
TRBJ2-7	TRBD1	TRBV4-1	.	CASSQGGQGRYEQYF	TGCGCCAGCAGCCAAGGGGGACAGGGACGCTACGAGCAGTACTTC
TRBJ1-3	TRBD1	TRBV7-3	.	CASSLQGGSGNTIYF	TGTGCCAGCAGCTTACAGGGGGGATCTGGAAACACCATATATTTT
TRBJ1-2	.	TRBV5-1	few	CASSSKGGAANYGYTF	TGCGCCAGCAGCTCCAAGGGGGGGGCGGCGAACTATGGCTACACCTTC
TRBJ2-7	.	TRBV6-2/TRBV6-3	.	CASSRAGPTLGQYF	TGTGCCAGCAGCCGAGCGGGCCCTACTCTCGGGCAGTACTTC
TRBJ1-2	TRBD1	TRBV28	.	CASSLSGTGMGGYTF	TGTGCCAGCAGCCTATCCGGGACAGGGATGGGCGGCTACACCTTC
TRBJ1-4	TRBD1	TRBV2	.	CASSAPGQGRGEKLFF	TGTGCCAGCAGTGCACCGGGACAGGGTCGGGGTGAAAAACTGTTTTTT
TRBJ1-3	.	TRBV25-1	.	CASTPSSGNTIYF	TGTGCCAGCACCCCTTCCTCTGGAAACACCATATATTTT
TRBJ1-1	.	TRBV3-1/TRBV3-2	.	CASSQGWTRNPEAFF	TGTGCCAGCAGCCAAGGTTGGACAAGGAACCCTGAAGCTTTCTTT
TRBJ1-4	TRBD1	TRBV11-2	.	CASSLNPGQGGFELFF	TGTGCCAGCAGCTTAAATCCGGGACAGGGGGGTTTTGAACTGTTTTTT
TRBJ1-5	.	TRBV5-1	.	CASSLDSRNQPQHF	TGCGCCAGCAGCTTGGACAGCCGCAATCAGCCCCAGCATTTT
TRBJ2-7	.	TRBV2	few	CASSEDIGGSYEQYF	TGTGCCAGCAGTGAGGATATAGGGGGCTCCTACGAGCAGTACTTC
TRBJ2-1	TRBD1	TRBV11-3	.	CASSLGPTGGSYNEQFF	TGTGCCAGCAGCTTGGGGCCGACAGGGGGGTCCTACAATGAGCAGTTCTTC
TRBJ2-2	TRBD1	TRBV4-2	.	CASSPWTGGNTGELFF	TGTGCCAGCAGCCCGTGGACAGGGGGGAACACCGGGGAGCTGTTTTTT
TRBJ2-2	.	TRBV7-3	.	CASSRTAGNTGELFF	TGTGCCAGCAGTAGGACAGCCGGAAACACCGGGGAGCTGTTTTTT
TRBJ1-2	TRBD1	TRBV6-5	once	CASSSRDRGLYGYTF	TGTGCCAGCAGTAGCCGGGACAGGGGCCTCTATGGCTACACCTTC
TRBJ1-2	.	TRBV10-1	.	CASSGGRNYGYTF	TGCGCCAGCAGTGGAGGCCGCAACTATGGCTACACCTTC
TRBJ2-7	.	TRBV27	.	CASRNRSPYEQYF	TGTGCCAGCAGAAACAGGTCTCCCTACGAGCAGTACTTC
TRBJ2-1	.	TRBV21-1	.	CASSKVWRERASDEQFF	TGTGCCAGCAGCAAAGTCTGGAGGGAGAGAGCCAGTGATGAGCAGTTCTTC
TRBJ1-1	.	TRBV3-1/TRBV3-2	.	CASSQAGQPNTEAFF	TGTGCCAGCAGCCAAGCAGGACAGCCGAACACTGAAGCTTTCTTT
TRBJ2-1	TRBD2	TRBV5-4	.	CASSPSSPRLGLAGYNEQFF	TGTGCCAGCAGCCCCTCATCCCCACGTCTTGGGCTAGCGGGTTACAATGAGCAGTTCTTC
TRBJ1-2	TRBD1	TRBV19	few	CASSRGDSPIYGYTF	TGTGCCAGTAGTAGGGGGGACAGTCCCATCTATGGCTACACCTTC
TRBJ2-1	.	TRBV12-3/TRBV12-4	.	CASNPQGGNEQFF	TGTGCCAGCAACCCTCAGGGAGGCAATGAGCAGTTCTTC
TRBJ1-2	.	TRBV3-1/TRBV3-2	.	CASSQDGDPAGGYTF	TGTGCCAGCAGCCAAGATGGAGACCCCGCGGGAGGCTACACCTTC
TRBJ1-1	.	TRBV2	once	CAIQTVITEAFF	TGTGCCATCCAAACAGTTATCACTGAAGCTTTCTTT
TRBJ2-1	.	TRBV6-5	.	CASRRDEQFF	TGTGCCAGCCGGAGGGATGAGCAGTTCTTC
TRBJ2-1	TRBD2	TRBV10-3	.	CAISESLSGEDNEQFF	TGTGCCATCAGTGAGTCCCTTAGCGGGGAGGACAATGAGCAGTTCTTC
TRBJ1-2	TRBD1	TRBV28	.	CASRATTGDYGYTF	TGTGCCAGCCGAGCCACGACAGGGGACTATGGCTACACCTTC
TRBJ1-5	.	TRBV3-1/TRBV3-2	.	CASSPFGGRGQPQHF	TGTGCCAGCAGCCCCTTCGGGGGGCGCGGGCAGCCCCAGCATTTT
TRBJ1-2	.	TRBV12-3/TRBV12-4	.	CASSLADYGYTF	TGTGCCAGCAGTTTGGCGGACTATGGCTACACCTTC
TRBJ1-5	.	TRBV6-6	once	CASIVRVGQPQHF	TGTGCCAGCATAGTCAGGGTGGGTCAGCCCCAGCATTTT
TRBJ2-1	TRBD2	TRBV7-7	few	CASSLGAAGSSYNEQFF	TGTGCTAGCAGCTTAGGTGCAGCGGGGAGCTCCTACAATGAGCAGTTCTTC
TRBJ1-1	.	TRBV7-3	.	CASSQGNTEAFF	TGTGCCAGCAGTCAGGGGAACACTGAAGCTTTCTTT
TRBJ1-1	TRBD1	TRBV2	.	CASNVISRDSEAFF	TGTGCCAGCAATGTAATCTCCCGGGACAGTGAAGCTTTCTTT
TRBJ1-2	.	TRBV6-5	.	CASRVASNYGYTF	TGTGCCAGCAGGGTAGCTTCTAACTATGGCTACACCTTC
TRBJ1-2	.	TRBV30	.	CAWSDSGAYGYTF	TGTGCCTGGAGTGACTCCGGAGCTTATGGCTACACCTTC
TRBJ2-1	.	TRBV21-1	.	CASSNRSLGGRSYNEQFF	TGTGCCAGCAGCAATCGATCCCTCGGGGGGCGATCCTACAATGAGCAGTTCTTC
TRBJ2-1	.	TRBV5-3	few	CARSSLGARSEQFF	TGTGCCAGAAGCTCTCTGGGGGCCCGAAGTGAGCAGTTCTTC
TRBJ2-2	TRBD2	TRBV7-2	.	CASRGRGGPGTGELFF	TGTGCCAGCAGGGGGCGGGGAGGGCCGGGCACCGGGGAGCTGTTTTTT
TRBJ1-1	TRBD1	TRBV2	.	CASRTQGSGNTEAFF	TGTGCCAGCAGAACACAGGGGTCCGGGAACACTGAAGCTTTCTTT
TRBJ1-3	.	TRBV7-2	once	CASSLDSIGNTIYF	TGTGCCAGCAGCTTAGACAGCATAGGAAACACCATATATTTT
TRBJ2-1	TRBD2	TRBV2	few	CASVRLSGSDEQFF	TGTGCCAGCGTTCGCCTTAGCGGGAGCGATGAGCAGTTCTTC
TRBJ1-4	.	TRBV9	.	CASSATGLDEKLFF	TGTGCCAGCAGCGCGACAGGCCTAGATGAAAAACTGTTTTTT
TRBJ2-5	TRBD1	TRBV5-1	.	CASRLQGTETQYF	TGCGCCAGCAGGCTACAGGGGACGGAGACCCAGTACTTC
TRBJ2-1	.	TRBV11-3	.	CASSLDNNPEWEQFF	TGTGCCAGCAGCTTAGATAACAATCCGGAGTGGGAGCAGTTCTTC